Each of the 2 T cell receptor beta chains below was sequenced from the same sample in a study of CD8+ T cells in alopecia areata. The treatment: oral pan-JAK inhibitor, 5-10 mg twice daily. RNA was isolated and reverse transcribed to cDNA, the sequencing template. TCRdb's table, derived via immunoSEQ multiplex PCR, lists solely in-frame clones and lacks some. The repertoire consists of more than 200,000 clones, with approximately 47% occurring once and the leading ten covering over 2%. The sample in question was CD4+ T cells sorted from blood, obtained at approximately week 39, from a patient treated with tofacitinib. Every receptor here comes from a human donor with alopecia areata.

This clone has a single count. This chain joins TRBV2 and TRBJ2-2; no definite D call. CDR1 and CDR2 from the germline V gene are SNHLY and FYNNEI. This CDR3 contains 12 residues. Trimming stripped 6 bases from V and 7 bases from J, with 9 bases between. CDR3 loop: CASRPNVGELFF. CDR3 nucleotide sequence: TGTGCCAGCAGACCCAACGTCGGGGAGCTGTTTTTT.

The chain employs TRBV27 and TRBJ1-4; TRBD1 might be the D (5 bases). Trimming removed 4 bases at V and 3 bases at J, with 12 bases between. Per the germline V gene, CDR1 is MNHEY and CDR2 is SMNVEV (reference sequence). This CDR3 is built from 15 residues. CDR3 DNA: TGTGCCAGCAGTTCCCCGGGGGGAGCTAATGAAAAACTGTTTTTT. Protein product: CASSSPGGANEKLFF.